The clone carrying this T cell receptor (beta chain) was detected many times. Its matching antigen is unknown. These data come from a study of identical twins. General study results and limits: Abundant beta clonotypes from cord blood bore fewer insertions; memory repertoires lacked this pattern. Alpha sequences out of frame and shared by twins had excess low generation probability. The study reached conclusions through statistical analysis that was cross-sectional, not following the same donors.

Trimming at V came to 4 bases and at J to 14 bases, leaving 8 bases not matched to a gene. Germline lookup yields CDR1 SGHRS and CDR2 YFSETQ. The CDR3 spans 12 residues. After template switching added a universal primer site, the resulting cDNA carried unique molecular identifiers. One entry per CDR3 protein results from TCRdb running MiXCR on the 5' RACE reads. Of 200,000 to 250,000 distinct CDR3 sequences listed, approximately 6.8% are singletons. These records were also assigned to another study, of yellow fever vaccine responses in identical twins.

The sequenced material came from CD8+ T cells sorted from blood. The chain recombines TRBV5-1 with TRBJ2-1; 8 positions match TRBD2. The TCR comes from a woman in her late teens or twenties in good health. CDR3 amino acids: CASSTTGGAEFF. Here the CDR3 DNA reads TGCGCCAGCAGCACTACCGGGGGGGCTGAGTTCTTC.